This T cell receptor beta chain was identified in a study of spatial heterogeneity in lung cancer. As for the study in general: Untreated early-stage non-small cell lung cancer patients, roughly 72 in total, were the donors.

Each molecule of TCR cDNA was tagged with one unique molecular identifier. Each CDR3 protein gets one entry after TCRdb re-called the 5' RACE reads with MiXCR. The sample consists of 110,000 or so distinct CDR3 sequences, roughly 10% of them appearing once. Germline-derived CDR1 and CDR2 are SGHTA and FQGNSA. V lost 5 bases and J 2 bases, leaving 10 bases between the germline ends. The CDR3 has 14 amino acids. Time point reported: blood at routine non-recurrence follow-up after resection. Whole RNA, isolated from tumor, nontumor lung or frozen PBMC, was sequenced without prior sorting. This sample comprised PBMCs, obtained at follow-up. The chain links TRBV7-2 to TRBJ1-5; the D is unclear. This receptor was obtained from a female donor with early-stage non-small cell lung cancer. The CDR3 region is CASSRDSGNQPQHF. The CDR3 coding sequence is TGTGCCAGCAGCCGAGACTCGGGCAATCAGCCCCAGCATTTT.